These 15 T cell receptor beta chains came from one sample sequenced in a study of T cell repertoires in cytomegalovirus infection. Their cognate antigens are unknown. TCRdb re-derived calls from the reads in MiXCR, one entry per CDR3 protein. This table has roughly 500,000 distinct CDR3 sequences, 30% to 40% appearing once. Source: cultured PBMCs, taken from culture after CMV antigen stimulation. These receptors came from a human donor in good health (CMV status not recorded). Some clones in this sample may be carry-over from other donors' samples.

This clonotype has a handful of counts. This sequence joins TRBV5-6 and TRBJ2-1, with TRBD2 identical over 14 bases. CDR3 length: 15 amino acids. Germline V gene data show CDR1 as SGHDT and CDR2 as YYEEEE. Germline trimming cut 4 bases from V and 9 bases from J; bases unmatched to any gene: 6. CDR3 in DNA: TGTGCCAGCAGCACTGGGACTAGCGGGAGTATTGAGCAGTTCTTC. Translated: CASSTGTSGSIEQFF.

This clonotype appeared many times. The rearrangement uses TRBV7-2 and TRBJ2-7; TRBD2 matches 7 bases. Germline trimming cut 2 bases from V and 5 bases from J; bases unmatched to any gene: 6. This CDR3 region has 14 residues. Looked up from germline, CDR1 is SGHTA and CDR2 is FQGNSA. The DNA for the CDR3 is TGTGCCAGCAGCTTAAAGGTTAGCGGGCACGAGCAGTACTTC. Protein product: CASSLKVSGHEQYF.

This clonotype was picked up a small number of times. The genes are TRBV4-1 and TRBJ2-7; 9 nucleotides agree with TRBD2. V shed 4 bases, J shed 6 bases, and the junction held 13 bases outside the gene matches. Germline V gives CDR1 MGHRA, CDR2 YSYEKL. The CDR3 length is 16 residues. The CDR3 is CASSLNILAGLSEQYF. The CDR3 DNA follows: TGCGCCAGCAGCCTCAACATCCTAGCGGGACTCTCCGAGCAGTACTTC.

The V call is TRBV5-6, the J call TRBJ1-5; D perhaps matches TRBD1 (5 bases). Germline V lookup: CDR1 SGHDT, CDR2 YYEEEE. The CDR3 spans 15 residues. Trimming shortened V by 2 bases and J by 2 bases, and 11 bases separated the two germline ends. The CDR3 DNA is TGTGCCAGCAGCTTCGGAGACAGAGGCAATCAGCCCCAGCATTTT. Its translation: CASSFGDRGNQPQHF.

The chain uses TRBV12-3 or TRBV12-4 and TRBJ2-1; D is uncertain. The CDR3 length is 14 residues. V was shortened by 1 base and J by 4 bases, with 8 bases between the two germline ends. The CDR3 is CASSLEPPYNEQFF. CDR3 sequence (DNA): TGTGCCAGCAGTTTAGAGCCTCCTTACAATGAGCAGTTCTTC.

The chain employs TRBV6-1 and TRBJ2-7; TRBD2 is a possible D gene (5 bases). The CDR3 is made up of 15 amino acids. Germline-derived CDR1 and CDR2 are MNHNS and SASEGT. Between the trimmed V and J ends, which lost 4 bases and 2 bases, there was a span of 15 bases. The CDR3 DNA reads TGTGCCAGCAGTGGCGCGAGCCCGAGGGCCTACGAGCAGTACTTC. This codes for CASSGASPRAYEQYF.

V gene TRBV19 combines with J gene TRBJ2-5, with D possibly matching TRBD2 (7 bases). The germline V and J ends were trimmed by 5 bases and 5 bases, with 21 bases remaining between them. CDR1 and CDR2 from the germline V gene are LNHDA and SQIVND (reference sequence). CDR3 length equals 16 residues. Written as DNA, the CDR3 is TGTGCCAGTAGTTTAAGGGGGGCGGCGGGAGTGGAGACCCAGTACTTC. It is translated as CASSLRGAAGVETQYF.

The J gene is TRBJ2-5, the V gene TRBV14; D is ambiguous. The CDR3 is 12 residues long. V was pared by 2 bases and J by 5 bases, with 6 bases between. CDR1 and CDR2 from the germline V gene are SGHDN and FVKESK. The chain's CDR3 is CASSQSVETQYF. The CDR3 bases are TGTGCCAGCAGCCAAAGCGTCGAGACCCAGTACTTC.

The chain couples TRBV27 to TRBJ2-1; 8 positions match TRBD2. From germline, CDR1 is MNHEY and CDR2 SMNVEV (reference sequence). V trimming: 1 base; J trimming: 2 bases; junction bases outside the gene matches: 4. CDR3 length: 16 amino acids. The DNA for the CDR3 is TGTGCCAGCAGTTTATGGCGGGAGGCTCCCTACAATGAGCAGTTCTTC. It is translated as CASSLWREAPYNEQFF.

This clonotype was counted only a few times. The V gene is TRBV12-3 or TRBV12-4, the J gene TRBJ2-2, with TRBD2 matching 9 bases. V lost 7 bases to trimming and J lost 4 bases; unmatched junction nucleotides: 10. This CDR3 has 16 residues. The CDR3, as DNA: TGTGCCAGCATTTTTAGCGGGAGTGGGGCCACCGGGGAGCTGTTTTTT. Translated, it gives CASIFSGSGATGELFF.

The J gene is TRBJ2-3, the V gene TRBV6-5; TRBD2 might be the D (6 bases). The CDR3 is made up of 15 amino acids. Germline V gene lookup returns CDR1 MNHEY and CDR2 SVGAGI. Deletions cut 0 bases from V and 0 bases from J, with 7 bases between. The CDR3 region has the DNA TGTGCCAGCAGTTACTCGGGACTGAGCACAGATACGCAGTATTTT. Protein product: CASSYSGLSTDTQYF.

The rearrangement links TRBV20-1 to TRBJ2-7, with TRBD2 matching over 12 bases. Trimming at V came to 3 bases and at J to 6 bases, leaving 9 bases not matched to a gene. From germline, CDR1 is DFQATT and CDR2 SNEGSKA (reference sequence). The CDR3 spans 15 residues. In nucleotides, the CDR3 is TGCAGTGCTAGTAGGCTAGCGGGAGGGCCGCCCGAGCAGTACGTC. Protein product: CSASRLAGGPPEQYV.

This clonotype was seen a few times. The chain couples TRBV24-1 to TRBJ2-3; D remains ambiguous. The CDR3 contains 15 residues. CDR1 is KGHDR and CDR2 is SFDVKD in the germline V gene. The ends were cut back, 4 bases at V and 6 bases at J, with 16 bases in the middle. CDR3 loop: CATSDRTGHADTQYF. Here the CDR3 DNA reads TGTGCCACCAGTGACCGAACTGGCCACGCGGATACGCAGTATTTT.

The chain has TRBV27 and TRBJ2-1; D might be TRBD1 (5 bases). CDR3 size: 17 residues. Trimming stripped 5 bases from V and 4 bases from J, with 21 bases between. Germline V gives CDR1 MNHEY, CDR2 SMNVEV (reference sequence). The CDR3 here is CASSPPDPFREYNEQFF. The CDR3 nucleotides are TGTGCCAGCAGTCCTCCGGACCCCTTCAGGGAATACAATGAGCAGTTCTTC.

V is TRBV18 and J is TRBJ1-1, with D tentatively TRBD1 (5 bases). Per germline, CDR1 KGHSH and CDR2 LQKENI. CDR3 size: 15 residues. Trimming pared 0 bases from V and 0 bases from J, leaving 8 bases between. For the CDR3, the DNA is TGTGCCAGCTCACCACCGGCAGGGATGAACACTGAAGCTTTCTTT. Protein product: CASSPPAGMNTEAFF.